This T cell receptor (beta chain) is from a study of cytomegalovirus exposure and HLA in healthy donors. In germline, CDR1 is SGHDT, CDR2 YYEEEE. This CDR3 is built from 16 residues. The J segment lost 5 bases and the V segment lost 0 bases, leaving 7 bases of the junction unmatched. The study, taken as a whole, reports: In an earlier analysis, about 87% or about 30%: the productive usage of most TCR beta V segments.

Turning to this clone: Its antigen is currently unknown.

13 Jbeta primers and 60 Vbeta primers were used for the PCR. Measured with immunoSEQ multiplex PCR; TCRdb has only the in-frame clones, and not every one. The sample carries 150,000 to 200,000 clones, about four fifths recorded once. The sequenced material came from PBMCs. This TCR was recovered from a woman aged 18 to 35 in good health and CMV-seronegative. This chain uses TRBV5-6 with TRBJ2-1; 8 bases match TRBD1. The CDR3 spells CASSLDGQGYHNEQFF. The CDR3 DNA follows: TGTGCCAGCAGCTTGGACGGACAGGGTTACCACAATGAGCAGTTCTTC. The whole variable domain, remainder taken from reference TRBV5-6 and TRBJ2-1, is DAGVTQSPTHLIKTRGQQVTLRCSPKSGHDTVSWYQQALGQGPQFIFQYYEEEERQRGNFPDRFSGHQFPNYSSELNVNALLLGDSALYLCASSLDGQGYHNEQFFGPGTRLTVL.